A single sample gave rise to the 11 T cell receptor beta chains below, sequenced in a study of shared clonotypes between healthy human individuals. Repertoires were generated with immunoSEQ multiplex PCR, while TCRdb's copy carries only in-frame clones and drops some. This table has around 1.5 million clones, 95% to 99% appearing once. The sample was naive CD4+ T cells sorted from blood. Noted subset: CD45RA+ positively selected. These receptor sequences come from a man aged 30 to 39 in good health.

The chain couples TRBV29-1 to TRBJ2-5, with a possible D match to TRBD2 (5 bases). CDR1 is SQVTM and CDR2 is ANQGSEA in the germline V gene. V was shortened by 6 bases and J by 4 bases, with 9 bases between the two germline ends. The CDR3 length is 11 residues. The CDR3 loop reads CSVDAGETQYF. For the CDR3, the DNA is TGCAGCGTCGATGCGGGAGAGACCCAGTACTTC.

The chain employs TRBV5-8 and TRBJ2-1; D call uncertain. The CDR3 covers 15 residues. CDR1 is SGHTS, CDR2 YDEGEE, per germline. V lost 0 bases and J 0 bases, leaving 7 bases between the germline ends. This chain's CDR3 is CASSLGYYSYNEQFF. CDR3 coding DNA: TGTGCCAGCAGCTTGGGGTACTACTCCTACAATGAGCAGTTCTTC.

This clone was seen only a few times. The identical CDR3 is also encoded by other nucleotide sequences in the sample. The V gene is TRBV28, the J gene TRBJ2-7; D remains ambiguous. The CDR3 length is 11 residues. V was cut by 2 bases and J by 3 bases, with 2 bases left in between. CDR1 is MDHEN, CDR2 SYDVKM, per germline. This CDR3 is CASSLDYEQYF. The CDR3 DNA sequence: TGTGCCAGCAGTTTAGACTACGAGCAGTACTTC.

CDR3 nucleotide sequence: TGTGCCAGCAGTTTAGGTGGCGGACTGAACACTGAAGCTTTCTTT. This codes for CASSLGGGLNTEAFF. The V call is TRBV27, the J call TRBJ1-1; no clear D gene. Trimming cost V 2 bases and J 0 bases, with 10 bases left between them. The CDR3 length is 15 residues. CDR1 MNHEY and CDR2 SMNVEV come from the germline V gene (reference sequence).

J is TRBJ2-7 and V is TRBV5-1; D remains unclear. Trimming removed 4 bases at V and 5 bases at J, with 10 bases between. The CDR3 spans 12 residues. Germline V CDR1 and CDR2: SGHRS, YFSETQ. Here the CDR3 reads CASSQNGDEQYF. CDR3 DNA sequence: TGCGCCAGCAGCCAAAATGGGGACGAGCAGTACTTC.

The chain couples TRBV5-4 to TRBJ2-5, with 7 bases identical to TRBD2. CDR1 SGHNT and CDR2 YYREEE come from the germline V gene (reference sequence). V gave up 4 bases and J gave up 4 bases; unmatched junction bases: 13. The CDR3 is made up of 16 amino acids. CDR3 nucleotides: TGTGCCAGCAGCCTAATAGGGAGGGAGGGCCTAGAGACCCAGTACTTC. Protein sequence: CASSLIGREGLETQYF.

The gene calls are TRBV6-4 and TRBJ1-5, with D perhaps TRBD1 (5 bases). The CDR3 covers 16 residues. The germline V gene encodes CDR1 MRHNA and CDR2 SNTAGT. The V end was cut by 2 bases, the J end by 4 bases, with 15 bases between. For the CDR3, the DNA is TGTGCCAGCAGTGACACAGAAGGGAGACAGAATCAGCCCCAGCATTTT. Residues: CASSDTEGRQNQPQHF.

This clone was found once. The CDR3: CASSAQGLEQFF. CDR3 bases: TGTGCCAGCAGCGCCCAAGGACTAGAACAGTTCTTC. This chain uses TRBV11-2 with TRBJ2-1, with 7 bases lining up with TRBD2. Germline V lookup: CDR1 SGHAT, CDR2 FQNNGV. Losses at the gene ends were 5 bases for V and 13 bases for J; bases not matched to a gene: 8. The CDR3 contains 12 residues.

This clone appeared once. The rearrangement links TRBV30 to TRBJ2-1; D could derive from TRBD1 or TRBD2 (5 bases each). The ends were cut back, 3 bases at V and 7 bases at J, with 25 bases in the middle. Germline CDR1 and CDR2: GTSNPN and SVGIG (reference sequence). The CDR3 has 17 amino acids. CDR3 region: CAWSLRGFKGTGNEQFF. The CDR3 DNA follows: TGTGCCTGGAGCCTAAGGGGTTTCAAAGGCACGGGGAATGAGCAGTTCTTC.

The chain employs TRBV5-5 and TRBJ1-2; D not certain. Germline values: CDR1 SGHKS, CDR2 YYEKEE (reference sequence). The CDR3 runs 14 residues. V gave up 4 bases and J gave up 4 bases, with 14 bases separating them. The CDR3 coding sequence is TGTGCCAGCAGCGGGCAGGAGGGAGGCTATGGCTACACCTTC. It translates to CASSGQEGGYGYTF. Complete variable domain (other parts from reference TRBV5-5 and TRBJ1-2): DAGVTQSPTHLIKTRGQQVTLRCSPISGHKSVSWYQQVLGQGPQFIFQYYEKEERGRGNFPDRFSARQFPNYSSELNVNALLLGDSALYLCASSGQEGGYGYTFGSGTRLTVV.

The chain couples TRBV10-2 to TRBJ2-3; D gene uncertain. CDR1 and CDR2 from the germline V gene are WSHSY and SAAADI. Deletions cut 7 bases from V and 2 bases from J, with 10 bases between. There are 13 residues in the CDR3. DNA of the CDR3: TGCGCCAGCAACTCGGTAGTCACAGATACGCAGTATTTT. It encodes CASNSVVTDTQYF.